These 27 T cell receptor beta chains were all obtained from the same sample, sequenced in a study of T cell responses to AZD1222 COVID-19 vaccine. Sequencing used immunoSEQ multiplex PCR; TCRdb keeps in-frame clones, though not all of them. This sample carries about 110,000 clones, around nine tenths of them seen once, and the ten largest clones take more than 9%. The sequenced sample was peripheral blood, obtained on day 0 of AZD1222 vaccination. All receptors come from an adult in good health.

The CDR3 DNA follows: TGTGCCAGCAGCTTAGCACTGGACAGAGGGGAGACCCAGTACTTC. Translating it yields CASSLALDRGETQYF. V is TRBV7-2 and J is TRBJ2-5; a weak D match, TRBD1 (6 bases). CDR3 length: 15 residues. CDR1 and CDR2 from the germline V gene are SGHTA and FQGNSA. V was clipped by 0 bases and J by 5 bases, with 13 bases between them.

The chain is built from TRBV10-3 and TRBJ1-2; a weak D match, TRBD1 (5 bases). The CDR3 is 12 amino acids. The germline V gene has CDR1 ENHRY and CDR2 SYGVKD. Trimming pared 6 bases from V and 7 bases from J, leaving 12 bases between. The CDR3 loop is CAISRETSGYTF. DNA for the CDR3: TGTGCCATCAGCAGGGAAACGAGTGGCTACACCTTC.

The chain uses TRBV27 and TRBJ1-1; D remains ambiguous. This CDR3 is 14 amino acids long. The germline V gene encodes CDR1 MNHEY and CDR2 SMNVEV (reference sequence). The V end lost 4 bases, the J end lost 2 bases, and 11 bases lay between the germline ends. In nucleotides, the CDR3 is TGTGCCAGCAGTTCCCGGACGGGAAACACTGAAGCTTTCTTT. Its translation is CASSSRTGNTEAFF.

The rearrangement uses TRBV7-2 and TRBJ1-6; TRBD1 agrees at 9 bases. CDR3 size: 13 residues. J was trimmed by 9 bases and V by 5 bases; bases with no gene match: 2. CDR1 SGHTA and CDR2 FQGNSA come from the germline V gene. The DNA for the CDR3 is TGTGCCAGCAGCACGACAGGGGGTTCACCCCTCCACTTT. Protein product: CASSTTGGSPLHF.

CDR3 protein: CASSLEAGVSTYEQYF. The CDR3 DNA follows: TGCGCCAGCAGCTTGGAGGCAGGGGTCTCAACCTACGAGCAGTACTTC. This sequence joins TRBV5-1 and TRBJ2-7; a weak D match, TRBD1 (6 bases). Looked up from germline, CDR1 is SGHRS and CDR2 is YFSETQ. This CDR3 region has 16 residues. V lost 0 bases and J 2 bases, leaving 15 bases between the germline ends. The variable domain in full, completed from reference TRBV5-1 and TRBJ2-7, reads KAGVTQTPRYLIKTRGQQVTLSCSPISGHRSVSWYQQTPGQGLQFLFEYFSETQRNKGNFPGRFSGRQFSNSRSEMNVSTLELGDSALYLCASSLEAGVSTYEQYFGPGTRLTVT.

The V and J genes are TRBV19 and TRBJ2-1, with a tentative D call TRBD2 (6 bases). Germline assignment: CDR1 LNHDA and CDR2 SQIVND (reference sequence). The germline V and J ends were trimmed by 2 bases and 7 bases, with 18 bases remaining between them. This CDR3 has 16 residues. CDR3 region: CASSIRSDSTRNEQFF. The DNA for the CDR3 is TGTGCCAGTAGTATACGATCCGATTCGACTAGGAATGAGCAGTTCTTC.

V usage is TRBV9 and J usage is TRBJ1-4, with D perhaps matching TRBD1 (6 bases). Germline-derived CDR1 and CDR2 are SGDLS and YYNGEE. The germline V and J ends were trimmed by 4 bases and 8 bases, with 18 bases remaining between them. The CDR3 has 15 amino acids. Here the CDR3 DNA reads TGTGCCAGCAGCCCCAGACGGTCAACAGGGGAAAAACTGTTTTTT. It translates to CASSPRRSTGEKLFF.

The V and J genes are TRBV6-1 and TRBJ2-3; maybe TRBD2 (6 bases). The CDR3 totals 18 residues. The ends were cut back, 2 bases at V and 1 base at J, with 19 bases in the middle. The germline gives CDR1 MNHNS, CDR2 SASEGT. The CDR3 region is CASSEIRELGWGTDTQYF. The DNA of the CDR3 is TGTGCCAGCAGTGAAATCCGGGAGCTAGGATGGGGCACAGATACGCAGTATTTT.

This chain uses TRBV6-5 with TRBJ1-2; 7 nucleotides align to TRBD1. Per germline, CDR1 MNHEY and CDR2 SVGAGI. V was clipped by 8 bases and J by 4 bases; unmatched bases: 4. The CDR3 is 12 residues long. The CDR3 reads CASGDSSYGYTF. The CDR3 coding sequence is TGTGCCAGCGGGGACAGTTCCTATGGCTACACCTTC.

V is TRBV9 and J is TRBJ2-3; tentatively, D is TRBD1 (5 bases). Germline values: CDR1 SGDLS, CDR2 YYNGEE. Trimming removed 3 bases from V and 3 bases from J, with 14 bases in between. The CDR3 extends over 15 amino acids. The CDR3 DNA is TGTGCCAGCAGCGAAAGGGGCGACGGTACAGATACGCAGTATTTT. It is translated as CASSERGDGTDTQYF.

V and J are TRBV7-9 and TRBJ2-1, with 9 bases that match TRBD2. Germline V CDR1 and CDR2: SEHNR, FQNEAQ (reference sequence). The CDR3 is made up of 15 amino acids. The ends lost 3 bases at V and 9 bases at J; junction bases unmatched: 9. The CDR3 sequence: CASSFASGTHGEQFF. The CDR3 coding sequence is TGTGCCAGCAGCTTCGCTAGCGGGACCCACGGTGAGCAGTTCTTC.

This CDR3 reads CASSKGVGTEAFF. The CDR3 DNA sequence: TGTGCCAGTAGTAAGGGTGTCGGCACTGAAGCTTTCTTT. The genes are TRBV19 and TRBJ1-1; D gene unclear. Germline V gene data show CDR1 as LNHDA and CDR2 as SQIVND (reference sequence). The V and J ends lost 4 bases and 4 bases respectively, with 10 bases between them. This CDR3 has 13 residues.

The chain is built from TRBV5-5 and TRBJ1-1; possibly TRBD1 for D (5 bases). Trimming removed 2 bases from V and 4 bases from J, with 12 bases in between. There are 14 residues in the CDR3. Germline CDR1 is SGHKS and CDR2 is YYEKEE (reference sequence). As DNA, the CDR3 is TGTGCCAGCAGCTTTGAGGGGCTGGGCACTGAAGCTTTCTTT. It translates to CASSFEGLGTEAFF.

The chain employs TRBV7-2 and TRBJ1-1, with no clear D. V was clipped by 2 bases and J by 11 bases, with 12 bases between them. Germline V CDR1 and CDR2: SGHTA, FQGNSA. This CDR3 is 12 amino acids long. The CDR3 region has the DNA TGTGCCAGCAGCTTAAATCACCAGTCGGCTTTCTTT. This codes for CASSLNHQSAFF.

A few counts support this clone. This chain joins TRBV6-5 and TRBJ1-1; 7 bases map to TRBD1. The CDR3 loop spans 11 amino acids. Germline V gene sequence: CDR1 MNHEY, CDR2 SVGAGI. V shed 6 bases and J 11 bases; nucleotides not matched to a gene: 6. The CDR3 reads CASSDGQVAFF. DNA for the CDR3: TGTGCCAGCAGCGACGGACAGGTGGCTTTCTTT.

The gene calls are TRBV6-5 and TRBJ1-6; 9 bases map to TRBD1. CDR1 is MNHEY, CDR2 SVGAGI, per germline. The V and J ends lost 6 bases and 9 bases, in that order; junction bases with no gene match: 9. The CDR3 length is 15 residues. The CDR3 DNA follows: TGTGCCAGCAGATCGGGACAGGGAGTAGCTTCACCCCTCCACTTT. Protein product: CASRSGQGVASPLHF.

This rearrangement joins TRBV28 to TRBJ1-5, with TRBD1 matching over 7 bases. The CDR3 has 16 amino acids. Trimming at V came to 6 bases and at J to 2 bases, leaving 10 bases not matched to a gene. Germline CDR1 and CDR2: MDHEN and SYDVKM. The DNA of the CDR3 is TGTGCCAGCAGGCCCACAGGGGTACAAGGCAATCAGCCCCAGCATTTT. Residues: CASRPTGVQGNQPQHF.

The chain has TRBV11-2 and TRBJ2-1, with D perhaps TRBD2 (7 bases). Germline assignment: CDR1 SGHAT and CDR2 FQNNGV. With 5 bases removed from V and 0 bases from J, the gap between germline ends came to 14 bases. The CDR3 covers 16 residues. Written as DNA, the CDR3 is TGTGCCAGCAGCCCCTTTAGGGGGGGCTCCTACAATGAGCAGTTCTTC. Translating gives CASSPFRGGSYNEQFF.

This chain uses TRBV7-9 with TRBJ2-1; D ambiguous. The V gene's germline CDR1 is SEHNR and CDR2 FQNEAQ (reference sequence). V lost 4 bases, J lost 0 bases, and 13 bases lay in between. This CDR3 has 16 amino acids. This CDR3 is CASSSPSWSSYNEQFF. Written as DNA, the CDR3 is TGTGCCAGCAGCTCGCCCAGCTGGAGCTCCTACAATGAGCAGTTCTTC.

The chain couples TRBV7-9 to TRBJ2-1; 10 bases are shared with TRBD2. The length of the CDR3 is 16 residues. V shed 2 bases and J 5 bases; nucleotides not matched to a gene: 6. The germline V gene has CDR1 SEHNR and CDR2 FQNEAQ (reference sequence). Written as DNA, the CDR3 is TGTGCCAGCAGCTTAAATGGCCTAGCGGGAGACAATGAGCAGTTCTTC. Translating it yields CASSLNGLAGDNEQFF.

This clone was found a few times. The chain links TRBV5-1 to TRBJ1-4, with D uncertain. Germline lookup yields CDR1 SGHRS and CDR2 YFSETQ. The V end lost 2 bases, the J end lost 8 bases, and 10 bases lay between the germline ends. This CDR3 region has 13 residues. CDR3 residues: CASSFAGEEKLFF. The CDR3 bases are TGCGCCAGCAGCTTTGCCGGGGAGGAAAAACTGTTTTTT.

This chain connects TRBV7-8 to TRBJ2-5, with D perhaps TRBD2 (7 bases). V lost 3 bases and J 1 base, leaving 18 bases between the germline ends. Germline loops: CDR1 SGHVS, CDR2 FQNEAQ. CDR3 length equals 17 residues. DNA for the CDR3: TGTGCCAGCAGCTTTCCAAGGCGCGGGGGCCCCCAAGAGACCCAGTACTTC. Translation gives CASSFPRRGGPQETQYF.

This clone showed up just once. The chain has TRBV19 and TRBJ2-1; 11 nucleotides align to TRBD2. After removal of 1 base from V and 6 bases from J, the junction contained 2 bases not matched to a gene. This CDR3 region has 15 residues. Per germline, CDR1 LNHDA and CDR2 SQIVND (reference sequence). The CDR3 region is CASSIGLAGLNEQFF. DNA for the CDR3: TGTGCCAGTAGTATAGGACTAGCGGGGCTCAATGAGCAGTTCTTC.

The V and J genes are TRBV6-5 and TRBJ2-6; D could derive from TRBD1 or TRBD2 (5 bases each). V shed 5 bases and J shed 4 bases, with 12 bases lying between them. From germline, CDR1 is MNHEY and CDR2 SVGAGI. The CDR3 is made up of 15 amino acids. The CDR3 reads CASSPEGQGANVLTF. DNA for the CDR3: TGTGCCAGCAGTCCAGAGGGGCAAGGGGCCAACGTCCTGACTTTC.

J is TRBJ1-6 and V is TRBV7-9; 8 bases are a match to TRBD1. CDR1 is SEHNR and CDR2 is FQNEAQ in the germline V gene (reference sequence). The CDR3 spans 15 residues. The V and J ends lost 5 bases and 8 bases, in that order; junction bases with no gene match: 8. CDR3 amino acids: CASSTGQGADSPLHF. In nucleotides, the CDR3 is TGTGCCAGCAGCACCGGACAGGGAGCGGATTCACCCCTCCACTTT.

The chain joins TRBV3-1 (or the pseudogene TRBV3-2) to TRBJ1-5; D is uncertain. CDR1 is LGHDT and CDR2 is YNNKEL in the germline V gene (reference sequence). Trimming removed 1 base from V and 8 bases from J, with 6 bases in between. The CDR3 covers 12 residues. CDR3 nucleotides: TGTGCCAGCAGCCAAGCCGGGGAGCCCCAGCATTTT. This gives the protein CASSQAGEPQHF.

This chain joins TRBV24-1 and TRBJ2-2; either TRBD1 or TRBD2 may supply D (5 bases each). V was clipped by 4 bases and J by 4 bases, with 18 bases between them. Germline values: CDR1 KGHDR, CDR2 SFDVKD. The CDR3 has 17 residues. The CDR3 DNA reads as TGTGCCACCAGTGACGCTCAAACAGGACTCATCACCGGGGAGCTGTTTTTT. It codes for CATSDAQTGLITGELFF.